The clone carrying this TCR beta chain occurred a few times. The antigen is unknown. This sample's time point: pre-sensitization, week 0. Treatment meaning: therapeutic diphenylcyclopropenone sensitization with weekly scalp DPC. Each CDR3 protein is one row after TCRdb ran MiXCR on the RACE reads. Of 45,000 to 65,000 distinct CDR3 sequences in the sample, 9.9% are singletons; the top ten hold roughly 9.1%. This record belongs to a study of human T cells and chemical hapten exposure. Study-level information: Throughout a study of around six months, patients underwent weekly scalp administration of diphenylcyclopropenone doses. Study-wide points: Donors were affected by alopecia, so their immune reaction might vary from that of healthy individuals.

The V gene end was trimmed by 3 bases and the J gene end by 4 bases; junction bases not matched to a gene: 7. This CDR3 region has 15 residues. The sequencing here drew on whole blood, taken in connection with sensitization to the hapten diphenylcyclopropenone (DPC). The receptor was isolated from a man in his forties with alopecia areata. Some clones in this sample may be carry-over from other donors' samples. V is TRBV12-3 or TRBV12-4 and J is TRBJ2-5; TRBD2 matches 8 bases. The CDR3 coding sequence is TGTGCCAGCAGTTTCCGAACGGGAGGGCGAGAGACCCAGTACTTC. Amino acid sequence: CASSFRTGGRETQYF.